This T cell receptor beta chain was sequenced during a study of T cell responses to AZD1222 COVID-19 vaccine. Assay: immunoSEQ multiplex PCR; the TCRdb copy retains only in-frame clones and omits some. The data contain fewer than 75,000 clones, approximately 85% of them singletons. The sequence was collected from an adult in good health. The material was peripheral blood, obtained on day 0 of AZD1222 vaccination.

The CDR3 region has the DNA TGCGCCAGCAGCCAAGAAACGGGCAGCCTGTCGCCCCAGCATTTT. This encodes CASSQETGSLSPQHF. The genes are TRBV4-1 and TRBJ1-5, with D hard to call. The germline V and J ends were trimmed by 0 bases and 9 bases, with 15 bases remaining between them. The CDR3 totals 15 residues. Germline V lookup: CDR1 MGHRA, CDR2 YSYEKL.